This T cell receptor beta chain came from a study of immune evolution from preneoplasia to lung adenocarcinoma (dated by TCRdb to the early 2020s). General notes on the study: The study combined immune gene expression, TCR sequencing and multiplex immunofluorescence to profile immune contexture across lung adenocarcinoma precursors and invasive adenocarcinoma. Resected precursor lesions (AAH, AIS, MIA) and invasive adenocarcinomas were compared with paired morphologically normal lung tissue. The sample size depended on which specimens were available, not on a prior power calculation. The immune data were combined with whole exome sequencing and methylation data from the same cohort of nodules. The overall cohort comprised 40 to 55 patients with pulmonary nodules who underwent surgical resection. A total of fewer than 60 patients contributed TCR sequencing data. The study reported that more than 85 samples were used for TCR sequencing. Class I HLA alleles were inferred from exome data with POLYSOLVER, and allele-specific HLA loss was detected with LOHHLA. Overall results and qualifications from the work: All patients were from Japan and China, so applicability to Western populations was uncertain. Normal lung had the highest top T cell clone frequencies, which appeared to decline progressively from AAH through AIS, MIA and invasive adenocarcinoma. Findings were based on association rather than direct causation; larger cohorts with long-term follow-up and longitudinal biopsies were deemed needed. The highest clonality was observed in normal lung, whereas higher T cell density and diversity but lower clonality appeared to be present in later-stage lesions.

TCR beta CDR3 regions were sequenced from DNA using the immunoSEQ hsTCRbeta Kit. The authors' pipeline ran thus. The ImmunoSEQ Analyzer was used to analyse the TCR sequencing data. T cell clonality was defined as 1 minus Pielou's evenness, calculated on productive rearrangements. T cell diversity was measured with the inverse Simpson index on productive templates. T cell density was TCR beta template counts normalized to usable DNA, estimated by amplifying and sequencing housekeeping genes. Two-sided Kruskal-Wallis tests were used to compare TCR metrics across histologic stages. Not all clones reach the TCRdb copy of this immuneACCESS table, which keeps in-frame sequences only. Checked studies attribute under half of the gap to unresolved V genes and leave the rest unexplained. V, J and clone size are those of that table, while D and trimming were read from the DNA. Present in this sample are 5,000 or so clones, approximately 80% of which were seen just once. The top ten constitute around 10% of the sample.

Patients underwent resection in Japan or China between about 2014 and 2017. Two lung cancer pathologists independently confirmed the histologic diagnosis of each case on H&E slides. The AllPrep DNA/RNA FFPE Kit was used to isolate DNA from FFPE tissue. As regards this clone: The specificity of this receptor is unknown. Per-nucleotide qualities are absent, and no much larger clonotype sits a single base away.

Based on the germline V gene, the CDR1 and CDR2 sequences are KGHSH and LQKENI. Inclusive of the bounding cysteine and phenylalanine, the CDR3 is 13 residues long. Just the 39-base CDR3 DNA is kept, in frame starting at base 1. V gives up 2 bases and J gives up 9 bases, and the segment between their germline ends measures 13 bases. This sequence uses TRBV18 and TRBJ1-2, and the D gene may be TRBD1, 5 bases matching. Sequencing input: FFPE adjacent normal lung tissue. The clonotype originates from a donor older than 65 with lung adenocarcinoma. CDR3 protein: CASSPGPGDRYTF. The DNA is as follows: TGTGCCAGCTCACCAGGGCCGGGGGATCGCTACACCTTC.